This TCR beta chain was observed in a study of vaccination and CD4 T cells after COVID-19. Per germline, CDR1 SNHLY and CDR2 FYNNEI. This CDR3 is built from 14 residues. The ends were cut back, 2 bases at V and 6 bases at J, with 11 bases in the middle. Researchers used the Oncomine TCR Beta short-read assay to sequence DNA from cultured CD4+ T cells. In TCRdb, the PCR reads were re-called with MiXCR into one record per CDR3 protein. Of 15,000 to 20,000 distinct CDR3 sequences in the sample, 50% to 60% are singletons; the top ten hold 6% to 8.5%. Sample treatment: approximately nine-day PBMC culture with coronavirus spike peptide pools or control peptides (ViraFEST assay). PCR positivity dates ran from March to December 2020, preceding US Alpha, Beta and Delta variants. With respect to this clonotype: What it binds is not known.

The sequence was collected from a human donor who had recovered from COVID-19. Source: CD4+ T cells from blood, cultured in vitro, taken before SARS-CoV-2 vaccination. The chain couples TRBV2 to TRBJ1-5; D perhaps matches TRBD1 (5 bases). CDR3 DNA: TGTGCCAGCAGTGAACAGGGTCTAGGTCAGCCCCAGCATTTT. Translated, it gives CASSEQGLGQPQHF.